In this sample, the clone carrying this T cell receptor beta chain turned up many times. Its target is not known. The sample belongs to a study of CD8 T cells in ankylosing spondylitis. Whole-study results and caveats: Significant enrichment of disease-linked clones was reportedly seen in matched ankylosing spondylitis synovial fluid. Disease-associated clonotypes exhibited CD8+ identity and were relatively infrequent in peripheral blood.

MiXCR, run by TCRdb on the 5' RACE reads, gives a single entry per CDR3 protein. This sample has 100,000 to 150,000 distinct CDR3 sequences, with approximately 10% found just once. The ends lost 1 base at V and 9 bases at J; junction bases unmatched: 5. Germline lookup yields CDR1 LGHDT and CDR2 YNNKEL (reference sequence). This CDR3 has 14 amino acids. The genes are TRBV3-1 and TRBJ2-7; 11 positions match TRBD2. Specimen: blood, either unsorted or a sorted T cell fraction (not recorded which). The source of this sequence is a female donor with ankylosing spondylitis or in good health (not recorded which). The CDR3 sequence: CASSQALAGVPQYF. The CDR3, as DNA: TGTGCCAGCAGCCAAGCACTAGCGGGAGTACCGCAGTACTTC.